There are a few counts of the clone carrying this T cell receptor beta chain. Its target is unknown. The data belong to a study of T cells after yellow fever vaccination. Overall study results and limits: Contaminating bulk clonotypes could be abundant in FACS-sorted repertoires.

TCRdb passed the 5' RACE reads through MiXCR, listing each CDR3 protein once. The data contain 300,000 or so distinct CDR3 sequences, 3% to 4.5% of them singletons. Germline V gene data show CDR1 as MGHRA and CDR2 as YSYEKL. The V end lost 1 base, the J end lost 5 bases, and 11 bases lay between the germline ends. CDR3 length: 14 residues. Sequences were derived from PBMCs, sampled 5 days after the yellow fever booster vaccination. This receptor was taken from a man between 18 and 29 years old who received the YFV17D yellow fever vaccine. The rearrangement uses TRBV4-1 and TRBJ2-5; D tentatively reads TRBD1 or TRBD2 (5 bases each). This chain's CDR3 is CASSQVKEGETQYF. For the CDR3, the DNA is TGCGCCAGCAGCCAAGTAAAAGAGGGGGAGACCCAGTACTTC.